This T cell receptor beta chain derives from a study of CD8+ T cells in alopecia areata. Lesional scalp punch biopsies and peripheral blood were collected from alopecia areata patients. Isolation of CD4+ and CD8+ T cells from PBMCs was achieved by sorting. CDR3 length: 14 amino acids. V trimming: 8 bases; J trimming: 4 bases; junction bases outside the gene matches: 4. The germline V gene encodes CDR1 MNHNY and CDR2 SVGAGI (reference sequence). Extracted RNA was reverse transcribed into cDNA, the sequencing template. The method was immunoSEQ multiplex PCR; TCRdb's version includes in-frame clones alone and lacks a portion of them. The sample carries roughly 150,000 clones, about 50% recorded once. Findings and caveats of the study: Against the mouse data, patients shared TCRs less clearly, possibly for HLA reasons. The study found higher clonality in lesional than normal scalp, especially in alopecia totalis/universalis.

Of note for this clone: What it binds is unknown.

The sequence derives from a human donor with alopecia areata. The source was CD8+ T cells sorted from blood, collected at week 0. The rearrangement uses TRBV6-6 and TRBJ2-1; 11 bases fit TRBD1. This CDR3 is CASVGDRGYNEQFF. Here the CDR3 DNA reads TGTGCCAGCGTAGGGGACAGGGGGTACAATGAGCAGTTCTTC.